This TCR beta chain was observed in a study of cytomegalovirus exposure and HLA in healthy donors. Whole-study results and caveats: Analyses of presence and absence presupposed an approximately uniform sequencing depth across donors.

This clone was detected only once. Its antigen is not known. PCR was performed using 60 Vbeta and 13 Jbeta primers. Clones were read by immunoSEQ multiplex PCR, and TCRdb kept only the in-frame ones, dropping some. The sample consists of about 92,000 clones, approximately 80% of them appearing once. This sequence originates from a man younger than 35 in good health and CMV-seronegative. Material: PBMCs.

The chain's CDR3 is CASSLTGTGARDTQYF. CDR3 DNA sequence: TGTGCCAGCAGCTTAACCGGGACAGGGGCCAGAGATACGCAGTATTTT. The V and J genes are TRBV5-6 and TRBJ2-3; 10 nucleotides agree with TRBD1. The CDR3 extends over 16 amino acids. CDR1 is SGHDT, CDR2 YYEEEE, per germline. J gave up 5 bases and V 2 bases, and 8 bases lay outside the gene matches.